The 17 T cell receptor beta chains below were found in one sample sequenced in a study of shared clonotypes between healthy human individuals. Some clones are missing from TCRdb's copy, which holds only in-frame ones; the method was immunoSEQ multiplex PCR. Here the sample spans a few million clones, 90% to 96% being singletons. Sequences were obtained from naive CD4+ T cells sorted from blood. Indicated subset: CD45RA+ positively selected. The receptors come from a man younger than 35 in good health.

This clone came up once. The rearrangement links TRBV5-1 to TRBJ2-7; D is possibly TRBD2 (6 bases). The V end was cut by 3 bases, the J end by 3 bases, with 19 bases between. Per the germline V gene, CDR1 is SGHRS and CDR2 is YFSETQ. The CDR3 is 16 amino acids. The CDR3 nucleotides read TGCGCCAGCAGCTCCGAGGGGCGAGCGGGTGACTACGAGCAGTACTTC. It encodes CASSSEGRAGDYEQYF.

Comment on this clone: This specimen includes other DNA sequences encoding the same CDR3. The chain recombines TRBV5-1 with TRBJ2-3; 12 nucleotides agree with TRBD2. V lost 3 bases to trimming and J lost 0 bases; unmatched junction nucleotides: 2. Germline V gene sequence: CDR1 SGHRS, CDR2 YFSETQ. The CDR3 consists of 16 residues. As DNA, the CDR3 is TGCGCCAGCAGCTCAGGACTAGCGGGGAGCACAGATACGCAGTATTTT. Amino acid sequence: CASSSGLAGSTDTQYF.

This sequence joins TRBV9 and TRBJ1-1; D is unresolved. The V end was cut by 4 bases, the J end by 1 base, with 11 bases between. The CDR3 is made up of 14 amino acids. Germline V CDR1 and CDR2: SGDLS, YYNGEE. For the CDR3, the DNA is TGTGCCAGCAGCCCAGTTTTGACGAACACTGAAGCTTTCTTT. The encoded protein is CASSPVLTNTEAFF.

The V call is TRBV28, the J call TRBJ2-7, with TRBD1 identical over 12 bases. Germline CDR1 reads MDHEN; CDR2 reads SYDVKM. V gave up 2 bases and J gave up 3 bases; unmatched junction bases: 5. The CDR3 extends over 16 amino acids. CDR3: CASSLDGTGGIYEQYF. Written as DNA, the CDR3 is TGTGCCAGCAGTTTAGACGGGACAGGGGGCATCTACGAGCAGTACTTC.

V and J are TRBV14 and TRBJ2-2; the D is unclear. V lost 1 base and J 4 bases, leaving 13 bases between the germline ends. Looked up from germline, CDR1 is SGHDN and CDR2 is FVKESK. The CDR3 has 16 amino acids. CDR3 sequence: CASSQVRSLSTGELFF. The DNA of the CDR3 is TGTGCCAGCAGCCAAGTACGGTCCTTGAGCACCGGGGAGCTGTTTTTT.

The chain joins TRBV6-4 to TRBJ2-7; D remains ambiguous. V was clipped by 2 bases and J by 3 bases, with 11 bases between them. Germline CDR1 MRHNA, CDR2 SNTAGT. CDR3 length equals 14 residues. CDR3 DNA: TGTGCCAGCAGTGACGCCGAAGGTCACTACGAGCAGTACTTC. Translated: CASSDAEGHYEQYF.

This sequence joins TRBV6-5 and TRBJ1-5; D might be TRBD1 (6 bases). This CDR3 spans 16 amino acids. Germline loops: CDR1 MNHEY, CDR2 SVGAGI. Between the trimmed V and J ends, which lost 2 bases and 4 bases, there was a span of 15 bases. The CDR3 nucleotides are TGTGCCAGCAGTTACCTCGGGACAAACAATAATCAGCCCCAGCATTTT. Its protein is CASSYLGTNNNQPQHF.

V is TRBV6-6 and J is TRBJ1-4, with TRBD1 as a possible D gene (6 bases). Germline lookup yields CDR1 MNHNY and CDR2 SVGAGI (reference sequence). V lost 0 bases to trimming and J lost 8 bases, with 10 bases between them. The CDR3 is 14 residues long. CDR3 loop: CASSYSTGGEKLFF. CDR3 in DNA: TGTGCCAGCAGTTACTCAACCGGGGGCGAAAAACTGTTTTTT.

This chain uses TRBV19 with TRBJ1-1; weak D call: TRBD1 (5 bases). The CDR3 runs 17 residues. Germline CDR1 is LNHDA and CDR2 is SQIVND (reference sequence). V lost 5 bases, J lost 1 base, and 20 bases lay in between. Here the CDR3 DNA reads TGTGCCAGTAGTCCGGACATGACGGGGCCCGCGAACACTGAAGCTTTCTTT. Protein: CASSPDMTGPANTEAFF.

V usage is TRBV9 and J usage is TRBJ2-5; TRBD2 matches 9 bases. The germline CDR1 and CDR2 sequences are SGDLS and YYNGEE. The CDR3 runs 16 residues. The ends lost 0 bases at V and 3 bases at J; junction bases unmatched: 6. The DNA for the CDR3 is TGTGCCAGCAGCGTAGTAGCGGGAGCGTGGGAAGAGACCCAGTACTTC. Encoded protein: CASSVVAGAWEETQYF.

J is TRBJ2-5 and V is TRBV30; no definite D call. The assigned J gene may be wrong: the sequence end matches TRBJ2-7 better. This CDR3 region has 10 residues. CDR1 and CDR2 from the germline V gene are GTSNPN and SVGIG (reference sequence). The CDR3 DNA is TGTGCCTGGGGGGACTACGAGCAGTACTTC. This codes for CAWGDYEQYF.

This chain joins TRBV6-5 and TRBJ1-6; D perhaps matches TRBD1 (5 bases). The CDR3 has 12 residues. Germline assignment: CDR1 MNHEY and CDR2 SVGAGI. Between the trimmed V and J ends, which lost 5 bases and 7 bases, there was a span of 6 bases. The CDR3 DNA is TGTGCCAGCAGTGCAGGGAATTCACCCCTCCACTTT. Translating it yields CASSAGNSPLHF.

This sequence joins TRBV28 and TRBJ1-2; the D gene is possibly TRBD1 (6 bases). The CDR3 is 13 amino acids. CDR1 MDHEN and CDR2 SYDVKM come from the germline V gene. With 6 bases removed from V and 7 bases from J, the gap between germline ends came to 15 bases. The CDR3 DNA sequence: TGTGCCAGCAGCCAGACCGGGACACTTGGCTACACCTTC. It yields the protein CASSQTGTLGYTF.

This chain joins TRBV4-1 and TRBJ2-7; D not certain. Germline V gene sequence: CDR1 MGHRA, CDR2 YSYEKL. The CDR3 is 15 amino acids. The ends were cut back, 0 bases at V and 0 bases at J, with 9 bases in the middle. CDR3 bases: TGCGCCAGCAGCCAAGATGGCGTCCTCTCCTACGAGCAGTACTTC. Its translation: CASSQDGVLSYEQYF.

The chain has TRBV30 and TRBJ1-6, with a tentative D call TRBD1 (5 bases). This CDR3 comprises 18 residues. Germline values: CDR1 GTSNPN, CDR2 SVGIG (reference sequence). Trimming took off 1 base at V and 10 bases at J, with 26 bases between the two ends. CDR3 coding DNA: TGTGCCTGGAGTGCCCAGTTGAGTGACAGAGGATATCGATCACCCCTCCACTTT. It encodes CAWSAQLSDRGYRSPLHF. Full variable domain (rest looked up from reference TRBV30 and TRBJ1-6): SQTIHQWPATLVQPVGSPLSLECTVEGTSNPNLYWYRQAAGRGLQLLFYSVGIGQISSEVPQNLSASRPQDRQFILSSKKLLLSDSGFYLCAWSAQLSDRGYRSPLHFGNGTRLTVT.

V usage is TRBV6-6 and J usage is TRBJ1-2, with D unresolved. CDR1 is MNHNY and CDR2 is SVGAGI in the germline V gene (reference sequence). This CDR3 contains 15 residues. V was shortened by 0 bases and J by 4 bases, with 12 bases between the two germline ends. The CDR3: CASSYSELRGYGYTF. The CDR3 DNA is TGTGCCAGCAGTTACTCCGAATTACGGGGCTATGGCTACACCTTC.

This clone appeared a single time. The CDR3 loop reads CASRGQGASYGYTF. The CDR3 DNA follows: TGTGCCAGCAGAGGACAGGGGGCTTCCTATGGCTACACCTTC. V and J are TRBV6-1 and TRBJ1-2, with 11 bases matching TRBD1. V shed 6 bases and J 4 bases; nucleotides not matched to a gene: 4. This CDR3 is built from 14 residues. CDR1 and CDR2 from the germline V gene are MNHNS and SASEGT.